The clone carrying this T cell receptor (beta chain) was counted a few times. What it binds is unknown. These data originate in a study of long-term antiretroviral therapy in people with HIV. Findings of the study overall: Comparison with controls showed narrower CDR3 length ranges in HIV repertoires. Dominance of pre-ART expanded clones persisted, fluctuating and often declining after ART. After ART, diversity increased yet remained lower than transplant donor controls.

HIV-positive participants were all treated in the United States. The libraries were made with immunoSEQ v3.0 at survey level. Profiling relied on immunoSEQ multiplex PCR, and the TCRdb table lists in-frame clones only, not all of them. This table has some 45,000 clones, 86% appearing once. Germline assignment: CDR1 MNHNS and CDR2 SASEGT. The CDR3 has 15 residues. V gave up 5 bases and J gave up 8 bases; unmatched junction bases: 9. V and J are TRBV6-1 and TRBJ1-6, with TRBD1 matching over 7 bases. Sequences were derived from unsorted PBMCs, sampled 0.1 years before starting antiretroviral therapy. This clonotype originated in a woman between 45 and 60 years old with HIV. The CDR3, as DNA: TGTGCCAGCAGTTCTAAGACAGGGAGGGATTCACCCCTCCACTTT. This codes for CASSSKTGRDSPLHF.